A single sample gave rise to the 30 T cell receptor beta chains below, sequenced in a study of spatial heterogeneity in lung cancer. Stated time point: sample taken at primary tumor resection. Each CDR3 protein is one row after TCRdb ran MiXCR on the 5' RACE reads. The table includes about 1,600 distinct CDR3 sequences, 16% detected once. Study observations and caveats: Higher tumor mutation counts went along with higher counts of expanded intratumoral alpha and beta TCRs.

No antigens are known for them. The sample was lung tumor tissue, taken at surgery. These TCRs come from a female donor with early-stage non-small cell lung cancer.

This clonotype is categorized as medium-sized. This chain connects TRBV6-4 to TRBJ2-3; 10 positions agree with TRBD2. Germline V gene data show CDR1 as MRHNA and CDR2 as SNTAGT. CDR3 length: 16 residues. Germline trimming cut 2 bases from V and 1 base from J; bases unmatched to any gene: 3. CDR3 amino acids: CASSDGLAGGTDTQYF. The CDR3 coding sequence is TGTGCCAGCAGTGACGGGCTAGCGGGAGGCACAGATACGCAGTATTTT.

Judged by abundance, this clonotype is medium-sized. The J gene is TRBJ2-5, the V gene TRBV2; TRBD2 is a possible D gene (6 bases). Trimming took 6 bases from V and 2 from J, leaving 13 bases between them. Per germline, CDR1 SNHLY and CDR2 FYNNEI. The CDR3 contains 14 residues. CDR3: CASSVGTSQETQYF. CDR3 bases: TGTGCCAGCAGCGTAGGGACTTCGCAAGAGACCCAGTACTTC. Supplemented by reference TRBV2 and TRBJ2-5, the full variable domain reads EPEVTQTPSHQVTQMGQEVILRCVPISNHLYFYWYRQILGQKVEFLVSFYNNEISEKSEIFDDQFSVERPDGSNFTLKIRSTKLEDSAMYFCASSVGTSQETQYFGPGTRLLVL.

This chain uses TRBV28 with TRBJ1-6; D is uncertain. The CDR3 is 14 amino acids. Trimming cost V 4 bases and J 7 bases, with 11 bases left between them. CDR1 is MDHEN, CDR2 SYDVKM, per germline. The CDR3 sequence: CASSSEARNSPLHF. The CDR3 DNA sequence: TGTGCCAGCAGTTCCGAGGCTCGAAATTCACCCCTCCACTTT.

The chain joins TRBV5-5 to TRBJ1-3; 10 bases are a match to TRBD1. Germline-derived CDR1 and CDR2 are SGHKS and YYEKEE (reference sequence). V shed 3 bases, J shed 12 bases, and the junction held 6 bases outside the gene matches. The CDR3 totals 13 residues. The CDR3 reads CASSSGQGDSIYF. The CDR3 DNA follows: TGTGCCAGCAGCTCTGGACAGGGGGACAGCATATATTTT.

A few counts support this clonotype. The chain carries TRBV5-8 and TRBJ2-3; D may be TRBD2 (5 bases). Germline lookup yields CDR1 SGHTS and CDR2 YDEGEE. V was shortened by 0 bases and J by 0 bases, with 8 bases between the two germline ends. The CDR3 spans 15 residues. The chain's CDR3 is CASSLGGWSTDTQYF. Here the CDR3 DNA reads TGTGCCAGCAGCTTGGGAGGGTGGAGCACAGATACGCAGTATTTT.

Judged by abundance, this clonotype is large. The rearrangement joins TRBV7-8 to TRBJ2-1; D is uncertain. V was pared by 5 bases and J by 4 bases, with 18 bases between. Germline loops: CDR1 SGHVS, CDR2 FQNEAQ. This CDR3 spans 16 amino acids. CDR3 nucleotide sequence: TGTGCCAGCAGCCTCCTGGCATCGACGGGTTACAATGAGCAGTTCTTC. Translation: CASSLLASTGYNEQFF.

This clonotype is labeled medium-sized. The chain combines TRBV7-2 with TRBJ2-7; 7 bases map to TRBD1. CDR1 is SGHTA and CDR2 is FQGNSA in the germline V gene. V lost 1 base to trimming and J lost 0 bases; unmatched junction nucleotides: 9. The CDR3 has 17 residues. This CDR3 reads CASSLDLRGLNSYEQYF. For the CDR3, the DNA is TGTGCCAGCAGCTTAGATTTGAGGGGGCTAAACTCCTACGAGCAGTACTTC.

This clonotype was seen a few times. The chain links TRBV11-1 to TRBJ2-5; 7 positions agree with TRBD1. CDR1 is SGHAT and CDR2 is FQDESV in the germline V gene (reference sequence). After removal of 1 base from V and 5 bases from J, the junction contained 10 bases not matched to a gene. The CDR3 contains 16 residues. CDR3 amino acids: CASSLVSDRAGETQYF. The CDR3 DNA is TGTGCCAGCAGCTTAGTCAGCGACAGGGCAGGGGAGACCCAGTACTTC.

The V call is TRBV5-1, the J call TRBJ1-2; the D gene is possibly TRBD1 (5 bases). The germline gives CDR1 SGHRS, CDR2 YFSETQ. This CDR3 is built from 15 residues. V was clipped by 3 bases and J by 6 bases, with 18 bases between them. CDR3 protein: CASSWTVGRGDGYTF. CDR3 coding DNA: TGCGCCAGCAGCTGGACCGTGGGGCGCGGAGATGGCTACACCTTC.

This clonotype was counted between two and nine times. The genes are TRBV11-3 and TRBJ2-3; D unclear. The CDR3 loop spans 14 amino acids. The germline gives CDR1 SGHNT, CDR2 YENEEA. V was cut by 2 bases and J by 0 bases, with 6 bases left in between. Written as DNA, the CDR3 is TGTGCCAGCAGCTTAACTGCTAGCACAGATACGCAGTATTTT. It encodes CASSLTASTDTQYF.

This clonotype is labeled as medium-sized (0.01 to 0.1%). The CDR3 sequence is CSALPPLNRGERGYTF. The CDR3 DNA sequence: TGCAGCGCCCTCCCACCTCTAAACAGGGGCGAACGTGGCTACACCTTC. The V and J genes are TRBV29-1 and TRBJ1-2, with TRBD1 matching 7 bases. CDR1 SQVTM and CDR2 ANQGSEA come from the germline V gene. The junction had 21 bases not matched to a gene; V was cut back by 7 bases and J by 7 bases. The CDR3 length is 16 residues.

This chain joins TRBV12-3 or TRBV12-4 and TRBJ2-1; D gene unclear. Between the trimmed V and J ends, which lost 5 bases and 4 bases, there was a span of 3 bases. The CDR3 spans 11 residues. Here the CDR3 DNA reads TGTGCCAGCAGTGCATACAATGAGCAGTTCTTC. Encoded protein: CASSAYNEQFF.

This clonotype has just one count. The CDR3 nucleotides read TGCAGTGCTGCGGACAGGCCGGTGATGTTTAACTATGGCTACACCTTC. The encoded protein is CSAADRPVMFNYGYTF. The chain carries TRBV20-1 and TRBJ1-2; 7 bases agree with TRBD1. The germline gives CDR1 DFQATT, CDR2 SNEGSKA (reference sequence). The ends lost 5 bases at V and 1 base at J; junction bases unmatched: 13. The CDR3 extends over 16 amino acids.

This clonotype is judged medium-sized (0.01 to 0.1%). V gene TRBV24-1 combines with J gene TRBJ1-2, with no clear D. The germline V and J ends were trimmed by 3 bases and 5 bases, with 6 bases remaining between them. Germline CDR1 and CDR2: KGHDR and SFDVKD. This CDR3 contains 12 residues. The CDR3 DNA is TGTGCCACCAGTGATAAAAGTTATGGCTACACCTTC. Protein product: CATSDKSYGYTF.

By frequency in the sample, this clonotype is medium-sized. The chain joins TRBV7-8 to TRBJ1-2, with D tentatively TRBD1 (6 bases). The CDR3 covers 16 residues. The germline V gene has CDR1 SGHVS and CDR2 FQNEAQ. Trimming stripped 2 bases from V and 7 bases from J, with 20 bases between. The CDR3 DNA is TGTGCCAGCAGCTTAAACCTCCAAGGGGGTTTGGGTGGCTACACCTTC. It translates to CASSLNLQGGLGGYTF.

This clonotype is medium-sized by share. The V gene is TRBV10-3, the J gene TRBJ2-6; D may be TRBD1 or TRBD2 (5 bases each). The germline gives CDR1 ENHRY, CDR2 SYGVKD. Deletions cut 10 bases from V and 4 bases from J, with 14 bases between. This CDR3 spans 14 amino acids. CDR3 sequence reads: CATRGTAGANVLTF. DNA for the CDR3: TGTGCCACTAGAGGGACCGCCGGGGCCAACGTCCTGACTTTC.

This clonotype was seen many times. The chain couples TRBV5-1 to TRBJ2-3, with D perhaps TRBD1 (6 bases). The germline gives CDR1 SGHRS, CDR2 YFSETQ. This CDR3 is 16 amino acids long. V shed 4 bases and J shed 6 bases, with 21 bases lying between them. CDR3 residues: CASSASGQASGDTQYF. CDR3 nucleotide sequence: TGCGCCAGCAGCGCATCGGGACAAGCTTCCGGCGATACGCAGTATTTT.

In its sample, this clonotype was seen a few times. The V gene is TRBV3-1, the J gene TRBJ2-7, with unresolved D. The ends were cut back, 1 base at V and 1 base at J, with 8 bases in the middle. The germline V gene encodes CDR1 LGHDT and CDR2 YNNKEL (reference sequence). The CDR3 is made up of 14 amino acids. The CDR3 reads CASSQGRQSYEQYF. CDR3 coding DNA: TGTGCCAGCAGCCAAGGTCGGCAGTCCTACGAGCAGTACTTC.

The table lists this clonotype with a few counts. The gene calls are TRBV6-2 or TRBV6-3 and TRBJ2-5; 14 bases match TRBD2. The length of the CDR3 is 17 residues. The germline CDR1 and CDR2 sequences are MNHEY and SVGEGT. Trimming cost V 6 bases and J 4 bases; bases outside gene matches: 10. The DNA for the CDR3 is TGTGCCAGCAGCCGGGGACTAGCGGGGGCGCGCTCAGAGACCCAGTACTTC. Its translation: CASSRGLAGARSETQYF.

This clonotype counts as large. The CDR3: CASSSGPNLDYGYTF. In DNA form, the CDR3 reads TGCGCCAGCAGCTCCGGGCCCAATCTCGACTATGGCTACACCTTC. The gene calls are TRBV5-1 and TRBJ1-2; D ambiguous. CDR3 length: 15 amino acids. From germline, CDR1 is SGHRS and CDR2 YFSETQ. Trimming cost V 3 bases and J 3 bases, with 15 bases left between them.

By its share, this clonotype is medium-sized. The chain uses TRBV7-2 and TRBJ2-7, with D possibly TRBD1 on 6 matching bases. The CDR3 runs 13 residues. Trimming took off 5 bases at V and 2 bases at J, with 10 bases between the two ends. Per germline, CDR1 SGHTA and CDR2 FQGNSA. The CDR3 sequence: CASSTDSAYEQYF. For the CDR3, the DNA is TGTGCCAGCAGCACGGACAGTGCCTACGAGCAGTACTTC.

The CDR3: CASRPLTVPRDYEQYF. The CDR3 coding sequence is TGTGCCAGCAGACCCCTGACAGTTCCTAGAGACTACGAGCAGTACTTC. The rearrangement links TRBV6-1 to TRBJ2-7; maybe TRBD1 (5 bases). The CDR3 length is 16 residues. V gave up 6 bases and J gave up 3 bases, with 21 bases separating them. In germline, CDR1 is MNHNS, CDR2 SASEGT.

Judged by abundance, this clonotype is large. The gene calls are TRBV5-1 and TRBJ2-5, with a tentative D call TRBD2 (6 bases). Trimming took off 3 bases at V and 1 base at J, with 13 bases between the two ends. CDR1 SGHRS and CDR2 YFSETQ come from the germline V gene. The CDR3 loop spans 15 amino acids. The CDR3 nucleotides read TGCGCCAGCAGCTGGCAGGGAGGTAGCCAAGAGACCCAGTACTTC. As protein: CASSWQGGSQETQYF.

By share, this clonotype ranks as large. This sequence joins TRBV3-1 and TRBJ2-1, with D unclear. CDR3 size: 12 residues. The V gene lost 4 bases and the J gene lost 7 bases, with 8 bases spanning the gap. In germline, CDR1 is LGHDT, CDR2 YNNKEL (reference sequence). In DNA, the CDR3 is TGTGCCAGCAGCCTTCCCGGGAATGAGCAGTTCTTC. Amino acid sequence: CASSLPGNEQFF.

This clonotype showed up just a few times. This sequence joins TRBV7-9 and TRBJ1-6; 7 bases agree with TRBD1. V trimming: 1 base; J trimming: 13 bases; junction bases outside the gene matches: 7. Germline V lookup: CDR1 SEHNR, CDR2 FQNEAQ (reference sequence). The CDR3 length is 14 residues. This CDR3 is CASSLGQGVSPLHF. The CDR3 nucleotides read TGTGCCAGCAGCTTAGGGCAGGGGGTCTCGCCCCTCCACTTT.

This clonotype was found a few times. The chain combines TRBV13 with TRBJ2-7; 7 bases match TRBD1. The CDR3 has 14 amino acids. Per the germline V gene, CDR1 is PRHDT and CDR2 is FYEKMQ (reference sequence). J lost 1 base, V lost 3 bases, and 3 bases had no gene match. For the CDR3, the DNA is TGTGCCAGCAGCTTGACGGGACAGTCCTACGAGCAGTACTTC. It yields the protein CASSLTGQSYEQYF.

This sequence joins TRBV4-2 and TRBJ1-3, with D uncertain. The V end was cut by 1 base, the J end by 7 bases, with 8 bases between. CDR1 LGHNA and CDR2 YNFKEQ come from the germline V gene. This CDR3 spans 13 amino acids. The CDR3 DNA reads TGTGCCAGCAGCCAAGGGTTAGGTAACACCATATATTTT. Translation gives CASSQGLGNTIYF.

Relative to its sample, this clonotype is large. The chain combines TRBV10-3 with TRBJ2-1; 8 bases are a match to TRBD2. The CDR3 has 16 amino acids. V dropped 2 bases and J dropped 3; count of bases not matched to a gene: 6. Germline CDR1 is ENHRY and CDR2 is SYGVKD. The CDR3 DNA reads TGTGCCATCAGTGAGAGTGCGGGGGGCCTCTACAATGAGCAGTTCTTC. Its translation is CAISESAGGLYNEQFF.

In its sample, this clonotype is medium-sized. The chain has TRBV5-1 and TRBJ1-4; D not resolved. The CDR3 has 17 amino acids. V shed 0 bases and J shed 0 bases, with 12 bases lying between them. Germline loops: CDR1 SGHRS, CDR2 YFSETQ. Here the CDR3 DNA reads TGCGCCAGCAGCTTGGGGTTCGGGCCGTCAACTAATGAAAAACTGTTTTTT. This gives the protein CASSLGFGPSTNEKLFF.

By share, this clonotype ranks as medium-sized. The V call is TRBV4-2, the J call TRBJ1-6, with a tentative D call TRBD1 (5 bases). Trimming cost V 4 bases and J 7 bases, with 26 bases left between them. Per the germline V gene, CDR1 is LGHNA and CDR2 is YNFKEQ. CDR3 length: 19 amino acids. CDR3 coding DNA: TGTGCCAGCAGCCGATATTACTGGGACGCCGAAAGGATCAATTCACCCCTCCACTTT. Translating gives CASSRYYWDAERINSPLHF.